This T cell receptor beta chain is from a study of cytomegalovirus exposure and HLA in healthy donors. The V end was cut by 4 bases, the J end by 1 base, with 28 bases between. CDR1 is GTSNPN and CDR2 is SVGIG in the germline V gene (reference sequence). The length of the CDR3 is 19 residues. The primer mix had 60 Vbeta and 13 Jbeta primers. Sequencing was performed with immunoSEQ multiplex PCR; in TCRdb, only in-frame clones are kept and a portion is missing. The sample has approximately 59,000 clones, around 73% seen once; the top ten hold about 3%. Sequencing was carried out using PBMCs. This chain joins TRBV30 and TRBJ1-1; D ambiguous. This TCR was recovered from a girl aged 10-17 years in good health and CMV-seropositive. The CDR3 protein is CAWTRRAGSSILGNTEAFF. The CDR3 nucleotides are TGTGCCTGGACCCGCCGGGCGGGGTCCTCAATTCTCGGGAACACTGAAGCTTTCTTT. Drawing the rest from reference TRBV30 and TRBJ1-1, the complete variable domain is SQTIHQWPATLVQPVGSPLSLECTVEGTSNPNLYWYRQAAGRGLQLLFYSVGIGQISSEVPQNLSASRPQDRQFILSSKKLLLSDSGFYLCAWTRRAGSSILGNTEAFFGQGTRLTVV.